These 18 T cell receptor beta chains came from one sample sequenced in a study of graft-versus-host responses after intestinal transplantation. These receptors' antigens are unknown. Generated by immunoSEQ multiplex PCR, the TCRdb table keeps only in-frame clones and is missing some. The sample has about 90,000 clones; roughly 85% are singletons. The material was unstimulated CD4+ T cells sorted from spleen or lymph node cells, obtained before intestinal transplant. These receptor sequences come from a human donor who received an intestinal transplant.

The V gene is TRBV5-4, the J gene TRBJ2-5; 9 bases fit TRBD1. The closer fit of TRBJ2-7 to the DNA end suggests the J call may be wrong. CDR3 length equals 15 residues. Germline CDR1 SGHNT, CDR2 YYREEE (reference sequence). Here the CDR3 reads CASSLAGTGLYEQYF. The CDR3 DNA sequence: TGTGCCAGCAGCTTGGCTGGGACAGGGCTCTACGAGCAGTACTTC.

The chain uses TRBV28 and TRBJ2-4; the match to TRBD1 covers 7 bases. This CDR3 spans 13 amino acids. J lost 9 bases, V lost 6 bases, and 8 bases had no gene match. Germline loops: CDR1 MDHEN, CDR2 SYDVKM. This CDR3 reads CASSNRGGGIQYF. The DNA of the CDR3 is TGTGCCAGCAGCAACAGGGGTGGCGGCATTCAGTACTTC.

The CDR3 nucleotides read TGTGCCAGCAAGTGGTTAGCGGGAGACACCGGGGAGCTGTTTTTT. This translates into CASKWLAGDTGELFF. The J gene is TRBJ2-2, the V gene TRBV2; 9 bases map to TRBD2. The CDR3 consists of 15 residues. The trim removed 7 bases at V and 3 bases at J, leaving 6 bases unmatched. In germline, CDR1 is SNHLY, CDR2 FYNNEI.

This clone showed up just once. This chain's CDR3 is CASSPRGGADTQYF. The CDR3 DNA is TGCGCCAGCAGCCCACGGGGTGGGGCAGATACGCAGTATTTT. The V gene is TRBV5-1, the J gene TRBJ2-3; possibly TRBD2 for D (5 bases). From germline, CDR1 is SGHRS and CDR2 YFSETQ. This CDR3 comprises 14 residues. Trimming removed 4 bases at V and 4 bases at J, with 13 bases between.

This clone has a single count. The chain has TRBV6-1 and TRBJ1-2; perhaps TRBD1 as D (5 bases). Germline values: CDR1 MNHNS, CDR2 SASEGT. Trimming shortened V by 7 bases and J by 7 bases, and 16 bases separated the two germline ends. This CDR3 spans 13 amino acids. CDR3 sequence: CASTLGAATGYTF. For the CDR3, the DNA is TGTGCCAGCACCTTAGGGGCAGCAACTGGCTACACCTTC.

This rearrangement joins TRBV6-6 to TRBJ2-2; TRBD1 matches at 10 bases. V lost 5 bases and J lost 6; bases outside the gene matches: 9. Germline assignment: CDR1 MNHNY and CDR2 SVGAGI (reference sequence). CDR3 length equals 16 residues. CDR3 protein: CASSTPGQGFSGELFF. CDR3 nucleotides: TGTGCCAGCAGTACCCCGGGACAGGGGTTTTCCGGGGAGCTGTTTTTT.

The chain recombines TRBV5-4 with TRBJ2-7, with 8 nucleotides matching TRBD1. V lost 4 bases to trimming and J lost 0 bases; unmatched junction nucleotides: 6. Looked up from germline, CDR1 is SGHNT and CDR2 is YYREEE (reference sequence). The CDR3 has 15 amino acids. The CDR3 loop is CASSRQGTSSYEQYF. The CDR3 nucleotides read TGTGCCAGCAGCCGACAGGGGACAAGCTCCTACGAGCAGTACTTC.

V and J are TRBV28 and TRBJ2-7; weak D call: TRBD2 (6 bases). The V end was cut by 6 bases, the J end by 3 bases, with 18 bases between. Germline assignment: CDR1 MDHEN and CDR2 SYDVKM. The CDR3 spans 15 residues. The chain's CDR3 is CASSGSGPGVYEQYF. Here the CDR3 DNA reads TGTGCCAGCAGCGGATCCGGACCGGGAGTCTACGAGCAGTACTTC.

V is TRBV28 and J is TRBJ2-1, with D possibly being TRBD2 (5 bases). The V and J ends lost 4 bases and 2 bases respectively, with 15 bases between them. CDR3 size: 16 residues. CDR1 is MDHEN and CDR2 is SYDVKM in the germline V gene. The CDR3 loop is CASSSLVAKTYNEQFF. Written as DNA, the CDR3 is TGTGCCAGCAGTTCTCTGGTAGCGAAGACCTACAATGAGCAGTTCTTC.

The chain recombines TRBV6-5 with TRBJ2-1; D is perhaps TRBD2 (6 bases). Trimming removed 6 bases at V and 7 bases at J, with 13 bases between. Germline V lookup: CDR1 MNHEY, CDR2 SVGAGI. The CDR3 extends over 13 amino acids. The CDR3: CASSGGSRNEQFF. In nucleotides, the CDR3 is TGTGCCAGCAGCGGAGGGTCGAGGAATGAGCAGTTCTTC.

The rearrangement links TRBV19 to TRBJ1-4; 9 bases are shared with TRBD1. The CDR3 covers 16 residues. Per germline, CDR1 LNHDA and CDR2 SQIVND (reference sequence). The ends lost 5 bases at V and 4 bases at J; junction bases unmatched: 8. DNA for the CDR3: TGTGCCAGTAGTTTAGGACAGGGGCCTTATAATGAAAAACTGTTTTTT. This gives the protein CASSLGQGPYNEKLFF.

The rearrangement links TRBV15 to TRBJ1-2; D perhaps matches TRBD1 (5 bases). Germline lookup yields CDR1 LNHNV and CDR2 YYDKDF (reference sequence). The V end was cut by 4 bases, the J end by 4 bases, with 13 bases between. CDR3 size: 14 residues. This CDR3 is CATSIIQESYGYTF. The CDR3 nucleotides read TGTGCCACCAGCATCATACAGGAAAGCTATGGCTACACCTTC.

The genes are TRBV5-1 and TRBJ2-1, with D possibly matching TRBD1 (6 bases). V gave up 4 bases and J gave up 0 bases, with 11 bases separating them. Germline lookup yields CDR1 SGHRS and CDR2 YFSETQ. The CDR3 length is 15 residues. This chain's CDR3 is CASSETDSSYNEQFF. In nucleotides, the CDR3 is TGCGCCAGCAGCGAAACGGACAGCTCCTACAATGAGCAGTTCTTC.

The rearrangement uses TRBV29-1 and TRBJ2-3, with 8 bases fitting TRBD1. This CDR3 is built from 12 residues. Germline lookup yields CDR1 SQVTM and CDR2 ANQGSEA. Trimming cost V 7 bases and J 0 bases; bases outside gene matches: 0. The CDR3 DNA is TGCAGCGGGGACAGGAGCACAGATACGCAGTATTTT. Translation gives CSGDRSTDTQYF.

CDR3 bases: TGTGCCAGCTCACCAACCGTTACAGGGACACAAGAGACCCAGTACTTC. Its translation is CASSPTVTGTQETQYF. This chain connects TRBV18 to TRBJ2-5; D is possibly TRBD1 (6 bases). Germline assignment: CDR1 KGHSH and CDR2 LQKENI. The CDR3 is 16 amino acids. The V end lost 2 bases, the J end lost 2 bases, and 15 bases lay between the germline ends.

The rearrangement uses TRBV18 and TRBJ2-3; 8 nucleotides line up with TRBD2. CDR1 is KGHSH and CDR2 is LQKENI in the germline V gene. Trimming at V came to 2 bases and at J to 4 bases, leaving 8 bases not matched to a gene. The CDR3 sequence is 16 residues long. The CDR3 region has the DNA TGTGCCAGCTCACCAAGGGGCGCTAGCGGGTCAGATACGCAGTATTTT. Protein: CASSPRGASGSDTQYF.

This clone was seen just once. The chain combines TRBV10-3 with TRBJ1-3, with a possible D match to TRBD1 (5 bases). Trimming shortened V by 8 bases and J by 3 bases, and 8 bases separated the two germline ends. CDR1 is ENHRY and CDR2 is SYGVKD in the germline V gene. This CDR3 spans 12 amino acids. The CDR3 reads CAISGGGNTIYF. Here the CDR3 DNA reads TGTGCCATCTCCGGGGGTGGAAACACCATATATTTT.

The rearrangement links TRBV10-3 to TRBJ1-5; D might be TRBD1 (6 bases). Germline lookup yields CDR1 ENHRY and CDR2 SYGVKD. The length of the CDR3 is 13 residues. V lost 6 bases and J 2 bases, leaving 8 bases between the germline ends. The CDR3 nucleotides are TGTGCCATCAGCCACAGGGGCAATCAGCCCCAGCATTTT. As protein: CAISHRGNQPQHF.